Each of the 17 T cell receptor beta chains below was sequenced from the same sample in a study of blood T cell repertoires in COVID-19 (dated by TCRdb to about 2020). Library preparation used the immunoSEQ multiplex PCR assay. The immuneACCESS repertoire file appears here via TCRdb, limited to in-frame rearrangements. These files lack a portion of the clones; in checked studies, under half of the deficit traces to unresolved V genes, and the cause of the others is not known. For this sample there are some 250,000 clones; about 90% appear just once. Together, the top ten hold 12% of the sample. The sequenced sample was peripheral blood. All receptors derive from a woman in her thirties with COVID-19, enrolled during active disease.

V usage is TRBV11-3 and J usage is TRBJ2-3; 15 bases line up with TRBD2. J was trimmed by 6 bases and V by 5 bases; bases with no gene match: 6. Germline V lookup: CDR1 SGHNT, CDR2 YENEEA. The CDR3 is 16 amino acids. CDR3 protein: CASSPGLAGGLDTQYF. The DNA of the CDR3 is TGTGCCAGCAGCCCCGGACTAGCGGGGGGGCTCGATACGCAGTATTTT.

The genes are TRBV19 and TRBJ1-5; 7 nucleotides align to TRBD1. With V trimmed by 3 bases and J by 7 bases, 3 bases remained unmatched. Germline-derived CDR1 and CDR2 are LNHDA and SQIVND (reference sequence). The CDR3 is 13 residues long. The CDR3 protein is CASSISRGQPQHF. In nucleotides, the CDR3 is TGTGCCAGTAGTATCTCCAGGGGGCAGCCCCAGCATTTT.

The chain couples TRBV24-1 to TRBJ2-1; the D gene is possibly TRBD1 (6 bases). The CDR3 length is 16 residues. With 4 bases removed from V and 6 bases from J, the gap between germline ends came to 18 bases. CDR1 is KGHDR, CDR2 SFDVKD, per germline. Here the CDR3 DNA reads TGTGCCACCAGTGAGGGAAGGGTGTGGGGGCTCAATGAGCAGTTCTTC. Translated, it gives CATSEGRVWGLNEQFF.

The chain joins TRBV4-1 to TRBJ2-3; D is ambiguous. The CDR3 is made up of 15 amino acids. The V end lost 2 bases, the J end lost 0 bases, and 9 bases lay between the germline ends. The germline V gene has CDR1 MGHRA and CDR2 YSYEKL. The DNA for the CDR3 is TGCGCCAGCAGCCAATTTCCCGGGAGCACAGATACGCAGTATTTT. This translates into CASSQFPGSTDTQYF.

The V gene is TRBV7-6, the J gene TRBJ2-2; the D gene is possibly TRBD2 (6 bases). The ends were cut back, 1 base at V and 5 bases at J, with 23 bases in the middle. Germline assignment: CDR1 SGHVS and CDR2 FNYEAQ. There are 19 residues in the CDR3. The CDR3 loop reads CASSLVGSGVTSWTGELFF. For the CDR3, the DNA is TGTGCCAGCAGCTTAGTGGGATCGGGGGTAACTTCGTGGACCGGGGAGCTGTTTTTT.

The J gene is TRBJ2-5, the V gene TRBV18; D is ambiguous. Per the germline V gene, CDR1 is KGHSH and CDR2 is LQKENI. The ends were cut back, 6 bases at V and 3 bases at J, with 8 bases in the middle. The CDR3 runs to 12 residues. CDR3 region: CASSLAEETQYF. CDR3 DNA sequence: TGTGCCAGCTCTCTGGCCGAAGAGACCCAGTACTTC.

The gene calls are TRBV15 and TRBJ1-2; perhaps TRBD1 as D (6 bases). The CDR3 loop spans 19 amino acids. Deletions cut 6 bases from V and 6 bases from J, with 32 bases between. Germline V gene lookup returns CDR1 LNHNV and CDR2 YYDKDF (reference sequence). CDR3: CATSPEGGAVGRFSDGYTF. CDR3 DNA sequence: TGTGCCACCAGTCCCGAGGGGGGGGCGGTTGGGAGGTTTAGCGATGGCTACACCTTC. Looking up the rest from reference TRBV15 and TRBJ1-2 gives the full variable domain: DAMVIQNPRYQVTQFGKPVTLSCSQTLNHNVMYWYQQKSSQAPKLLFHYYDKDFNNEADTPDNFQSRRPNTSFCFLDIRSPGLGDTAMYLCATSPEGGAVGRFSDGYTFGSGTRLTVV.

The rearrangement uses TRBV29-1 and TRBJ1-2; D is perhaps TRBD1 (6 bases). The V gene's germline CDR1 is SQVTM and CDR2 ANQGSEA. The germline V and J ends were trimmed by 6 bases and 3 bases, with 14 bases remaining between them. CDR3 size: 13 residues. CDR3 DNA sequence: TGCAGCGTGGACCGGGACAAGGACTATGGCTACACCTTC. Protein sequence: CSVDRDKDYGYTF.

Here the CDR3 DNA reads TGTGCCAGCAGTGACGCGGGGGGGTTGTACGAGCAGTACTTC. It yields the protein CASSDAGGLYEQYF. V is TRBV2 and J is TRBJ2-7; 9 nucleotides align to TRBD2. The CDR3 runs to 14 residues. Unmatched junction bases numbered 4, after V lost 3 bases and J lost 4 bases. In germline, CDR1 is SNHLY, CDR2 FYNNEI.

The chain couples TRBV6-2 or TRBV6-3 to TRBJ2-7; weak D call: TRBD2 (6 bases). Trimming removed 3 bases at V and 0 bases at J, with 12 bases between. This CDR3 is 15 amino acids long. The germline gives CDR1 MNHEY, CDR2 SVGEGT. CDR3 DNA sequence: TGTGCCAGCAGTTATTTTGGGGGGAGCTCCTACGAGCAGTACTTC. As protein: CASSYFGGSSYEQYF.

CDR3 coding DNA: TGTGCCAGCAGCAAAGCGCCCGGACTAGCGGGGGACCTAACCAGCTCCTACGAGCAGTACTTC. This gives the protein CASSKAPGLAGDLTSSYEQYF. This chain joins TRBV21-1 and TRBJ2-7; the listed D gene, TRBD2, was not tested against the DNA. TRBV21-1 is assigned pseudogene status. This CDR3 has 21 amino acids.

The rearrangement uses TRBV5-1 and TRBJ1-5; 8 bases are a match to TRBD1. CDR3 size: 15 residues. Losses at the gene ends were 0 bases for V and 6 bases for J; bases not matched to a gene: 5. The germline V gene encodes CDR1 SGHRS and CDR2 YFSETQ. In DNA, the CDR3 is TGCGCCAGCAGCTTGGCCCCAGGGGGCAGTCAGCCCCAGCATTTT. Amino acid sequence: CASSLAPGGSQPQHF.

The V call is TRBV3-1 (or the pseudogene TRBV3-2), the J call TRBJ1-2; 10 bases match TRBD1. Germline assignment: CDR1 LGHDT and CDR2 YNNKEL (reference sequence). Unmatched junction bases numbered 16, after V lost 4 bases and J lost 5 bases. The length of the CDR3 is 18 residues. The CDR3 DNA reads TGTGCCAGCAGCCTAGGGACAGGGGCCCGGAGAGGTGGGTATGGCTACACCTTC. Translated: CASSLGTGARRGGYGYTF.

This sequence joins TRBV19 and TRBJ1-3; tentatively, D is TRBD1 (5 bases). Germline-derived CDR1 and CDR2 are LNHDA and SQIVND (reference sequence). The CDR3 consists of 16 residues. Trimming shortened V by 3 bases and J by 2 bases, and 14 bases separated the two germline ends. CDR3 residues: CASSIGAGMAGNTIYF. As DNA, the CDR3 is TGTGCCAGTAGTATTGGGGCGGGGATGGCTGGAAACACCATATATTTT.

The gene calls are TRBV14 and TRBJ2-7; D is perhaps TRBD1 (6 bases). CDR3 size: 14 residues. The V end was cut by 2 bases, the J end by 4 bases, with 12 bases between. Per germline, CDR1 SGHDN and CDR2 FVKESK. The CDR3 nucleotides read TGTGCCAGCAGCCAAAACAGGGAAGGGTACGAGCAGTACTTC. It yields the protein CASSQNREGYEQYF.

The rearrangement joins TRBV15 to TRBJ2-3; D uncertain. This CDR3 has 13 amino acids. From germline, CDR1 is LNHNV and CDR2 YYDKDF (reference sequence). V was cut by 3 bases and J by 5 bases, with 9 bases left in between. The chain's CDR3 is CATSSWAEDTQYF. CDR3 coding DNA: TGTGCCACCAGCAGTTGGGCAGAAGATACGCAGTATTTT.

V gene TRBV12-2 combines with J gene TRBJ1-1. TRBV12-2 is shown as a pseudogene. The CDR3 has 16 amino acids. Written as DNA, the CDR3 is TGTGCAAGTCGCCCTAAGCGGGGGGCAAGTGACACTGAAGCTTTCTTT. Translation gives CASRPKRGASDTEAFF.